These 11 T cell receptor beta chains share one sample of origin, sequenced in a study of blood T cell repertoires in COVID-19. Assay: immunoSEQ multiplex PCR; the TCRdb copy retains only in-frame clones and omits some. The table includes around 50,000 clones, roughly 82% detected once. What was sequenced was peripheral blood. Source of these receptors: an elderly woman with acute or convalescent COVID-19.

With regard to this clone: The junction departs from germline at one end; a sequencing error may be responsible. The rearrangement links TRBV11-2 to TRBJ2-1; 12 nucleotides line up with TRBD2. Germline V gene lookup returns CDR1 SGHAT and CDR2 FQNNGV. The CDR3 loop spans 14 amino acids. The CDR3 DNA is TGTGCCAGCAGCTTAGGACTTACTAGCGGGAGGAGGATCTTC. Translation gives CASSLGLTSGRRIF. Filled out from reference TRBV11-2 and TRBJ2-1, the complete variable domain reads EAGVAQSPRYKIIEKRQSVAFWCNPISGHATLYWYQQILGQGPKLLIQFQNNGVVDDSQLPKDRFSAERLKGVDSTLKIQPAKLEDSAVYLCASSLGLTSGRRIFGPGTRLTVL.

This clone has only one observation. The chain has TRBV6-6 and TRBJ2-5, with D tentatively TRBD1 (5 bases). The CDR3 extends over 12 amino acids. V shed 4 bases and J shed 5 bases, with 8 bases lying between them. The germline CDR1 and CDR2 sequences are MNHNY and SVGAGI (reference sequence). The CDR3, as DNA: TGTGCCAGCAGTTGGAAGGGGGAGACCCAGTACTTC. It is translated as CASSWKGETQYF.

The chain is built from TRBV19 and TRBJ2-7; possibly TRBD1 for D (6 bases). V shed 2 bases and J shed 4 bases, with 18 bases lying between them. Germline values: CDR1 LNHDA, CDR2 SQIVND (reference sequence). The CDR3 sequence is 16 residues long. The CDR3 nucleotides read TGTGCCAGTAGTATACAGAACAGGGACACTCGATACGAGCAGTACTTC. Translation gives CASSIQNRDTRYEQYF.

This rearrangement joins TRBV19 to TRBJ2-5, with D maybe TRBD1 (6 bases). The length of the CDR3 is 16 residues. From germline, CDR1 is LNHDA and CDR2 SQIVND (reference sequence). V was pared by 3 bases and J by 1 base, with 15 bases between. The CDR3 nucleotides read TGTGCCAGTAGTATCCTGCCGGAGACAGGCCAAGAGACCCAGTACTTC. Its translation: CASSILPETGQETQYF.

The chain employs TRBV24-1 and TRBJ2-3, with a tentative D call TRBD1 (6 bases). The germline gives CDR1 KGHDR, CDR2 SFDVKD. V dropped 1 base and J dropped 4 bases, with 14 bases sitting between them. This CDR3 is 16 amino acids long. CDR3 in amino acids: CATSDFRGGGADTQYF. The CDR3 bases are TGTGCCACCAGTGATTTCCGAGGGGGTGGCGCAGATACGCAGTATTTT.

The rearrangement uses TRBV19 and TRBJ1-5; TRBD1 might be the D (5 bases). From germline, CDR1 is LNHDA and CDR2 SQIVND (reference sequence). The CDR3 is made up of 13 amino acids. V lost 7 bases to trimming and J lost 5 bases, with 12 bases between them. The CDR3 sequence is CASKPGLDQPQHF. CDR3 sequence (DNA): TGTGCCAGTAAACCAGGGTTGGATCAGCCCCAGCATTTT.

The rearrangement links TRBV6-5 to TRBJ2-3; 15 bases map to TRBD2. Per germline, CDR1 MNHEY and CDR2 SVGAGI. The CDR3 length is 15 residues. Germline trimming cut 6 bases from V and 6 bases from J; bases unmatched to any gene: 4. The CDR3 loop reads CASRPGTSGGDTQYF. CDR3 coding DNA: TGTGCCAGCAGGCCCGGGACTAGCGGGGGGGATACGCAGTATTTT.

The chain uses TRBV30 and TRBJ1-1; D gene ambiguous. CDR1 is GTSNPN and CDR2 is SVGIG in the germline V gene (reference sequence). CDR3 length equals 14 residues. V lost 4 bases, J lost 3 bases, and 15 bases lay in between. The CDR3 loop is CAWKQSPGDTEAFF. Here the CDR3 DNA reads TGTGCCTGGAAGCAAAGTCCCGGGGACACTGAAGCTTTCTTT. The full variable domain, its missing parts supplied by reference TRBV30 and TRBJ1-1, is SQTIHQWPATLVQPVGSPLSLECTVEGTSNPNLYWYRQAAGRGLQLLFYSVGIGQISSEVPQNLSASRPQDRQFILSSKKLLLSDSGFYLCAWKQSPGDTEAFFGQGTRLTVV.

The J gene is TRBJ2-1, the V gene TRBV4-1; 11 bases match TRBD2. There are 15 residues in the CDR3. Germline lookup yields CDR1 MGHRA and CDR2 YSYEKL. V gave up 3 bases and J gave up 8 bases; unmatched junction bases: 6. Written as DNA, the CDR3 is TGCGCCAGCAGCCAGTCTAGCGGGAGGTGGGATGAGCAGTTCTTC. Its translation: CASSQSSGRWDEQFF.

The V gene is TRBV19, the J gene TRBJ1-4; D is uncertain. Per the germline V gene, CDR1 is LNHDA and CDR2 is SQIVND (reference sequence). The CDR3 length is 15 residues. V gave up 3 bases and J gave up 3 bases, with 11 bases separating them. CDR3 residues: CASSIGRSANEKLFF. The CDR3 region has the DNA TGTGCCAGTAGTATTGGGAGATCTGCTAATGAAAAACTGTTTTTT.

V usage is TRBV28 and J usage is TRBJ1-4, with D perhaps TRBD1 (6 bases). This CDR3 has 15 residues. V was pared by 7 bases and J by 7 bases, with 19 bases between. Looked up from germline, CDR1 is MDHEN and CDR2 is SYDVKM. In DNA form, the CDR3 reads TGTGCCAGCAAAAATGGGGGGGCAGTCGGTGAAAAACTGTTTTTT. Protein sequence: CASKNGGAVGEKLFF.